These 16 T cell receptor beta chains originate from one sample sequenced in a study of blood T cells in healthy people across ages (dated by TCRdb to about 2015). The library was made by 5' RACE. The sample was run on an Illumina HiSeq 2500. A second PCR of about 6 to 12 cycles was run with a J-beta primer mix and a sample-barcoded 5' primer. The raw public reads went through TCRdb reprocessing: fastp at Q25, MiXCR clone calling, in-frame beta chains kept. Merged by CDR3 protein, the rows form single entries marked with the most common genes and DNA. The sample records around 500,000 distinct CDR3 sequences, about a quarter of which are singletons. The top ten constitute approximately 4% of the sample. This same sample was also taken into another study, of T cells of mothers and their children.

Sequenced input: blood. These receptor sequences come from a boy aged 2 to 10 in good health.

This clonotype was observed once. The CDR3 loop is CASSPGPSRGIYGYTF. The CDR3 nucleotides are TGTGCCAGCAGTCCCGGGCCTTCCAGGGGAATCTATGGCTACACCTTC. V and J are TRBV7-3 and TRBJ1-2; tentatively, D is TRBD1 (6 bases). This CDR3 is built from 16 residues. Germline V gene lookup returns CDR1 SGHTA and CDR2 FQGTGA. V lost 6 bases and J 4 bases, leaving 21 bases between the germline ends. Based on the CDR3 plus reference TRBV7-3 and TRBJ1-2, the full variable domain is GAGVSQTPSNKVTEKGKYVELRCDPISGHTALYWYRQSLGQGPEFLIYFQGTGAADDSGLPNDRFFAVRPEGSVSTLKIQRTERGDSAVYLCASSPGPSRGIYGYTFGSGTRLTVV.

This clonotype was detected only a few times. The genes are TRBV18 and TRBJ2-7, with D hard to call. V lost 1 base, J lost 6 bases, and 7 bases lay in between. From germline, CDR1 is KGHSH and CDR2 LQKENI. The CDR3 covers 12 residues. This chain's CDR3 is CASSPQGPEQYF. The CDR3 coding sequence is TGTGCCAGCTCACCACAGGGTCCCGAGCAGTACTTC.

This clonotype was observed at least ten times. The chain's CDR3 is CASSFGQGGQPQHF. The CDR3 region has the DNA TGTGCCAGCAGTTTCGGACAGGGCGGTCAGCCCCAGCATTTT. The J gene is TRBJ1-5, the V gene TRBV6-6; TRBD1 matches 8 bases. V shed 4 bases and J 6 bases; nucleotides not matched to a gene: 5. Germline V gene lookup returns CDR1 MNHNY and CDR2 SVGAGI (reference sequence). CDR3 length: 14 amino acids.

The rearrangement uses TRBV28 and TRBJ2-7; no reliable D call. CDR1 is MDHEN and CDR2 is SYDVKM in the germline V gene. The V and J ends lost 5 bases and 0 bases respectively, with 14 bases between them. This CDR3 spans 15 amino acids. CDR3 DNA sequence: TGTGCCAGCAGTCCGCAATGGGCAGGCTCCTACGAGCAGTACTTC. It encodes CASSPQWAGSYEQYF.

The CDR3 coding sequence is TGTGCCAGCAGCCAAGGTGGGACAAATCAGCCCCAGCATTTT. It specifies CASSQGGTNQPQHF. The chain carries TRBV3-1 and TRBJ1-5, with D perhaps TRBD1 (6 bases). CDR3 length equals 14 residues. V shed 1 base and J shed 4 bases, with 8 bases lying between them. Per germline, CDR1 LGHDT and CDR2 YNNKEL (reference sequence).

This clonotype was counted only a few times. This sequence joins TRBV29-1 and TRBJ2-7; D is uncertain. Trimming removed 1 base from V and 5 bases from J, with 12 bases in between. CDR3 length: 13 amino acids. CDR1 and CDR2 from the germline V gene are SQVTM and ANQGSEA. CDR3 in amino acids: CSVEGSTPNEQYF. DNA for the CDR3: TGCAGCGTTGAAGGAAGTACCCCCAACGAGCAGTACTTC.

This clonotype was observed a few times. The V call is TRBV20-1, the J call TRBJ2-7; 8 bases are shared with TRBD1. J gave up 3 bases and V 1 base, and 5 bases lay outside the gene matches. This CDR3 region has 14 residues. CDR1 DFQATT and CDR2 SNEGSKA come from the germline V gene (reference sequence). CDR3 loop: CSARVRTGHYEQYF. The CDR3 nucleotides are TGCAGTGCTAGAGTCCGGACAGGGCACTACGAGCAGTACTTC.

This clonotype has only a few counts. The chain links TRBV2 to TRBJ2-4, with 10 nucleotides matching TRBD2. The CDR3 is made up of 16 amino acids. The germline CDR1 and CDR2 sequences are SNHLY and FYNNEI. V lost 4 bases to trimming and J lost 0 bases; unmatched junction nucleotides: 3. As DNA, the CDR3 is TGTGCCAGCAGTGCACTAGCGGGGATAGCCAAAAACATTCAGTACTTC. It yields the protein CASSALAGIAKNIQYF.

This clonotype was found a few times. The CDR3 nucleotides read TGCAGTGCTAGAGAGGTAGCGGGGGCGTACAATGAGCAGTTCTTC. Encoded protein: CSAREVAGAYNEQFF. This chain connects TRBV20-1 to TRBJ2-1, with 9 bases aligning to TRBD2. Germline loops: CDR1 DFQATT, CDR2 SNEGSKA (reference sequence). Trimming took 0 bases from V and 4 from J; bases not matched to a gene: 4. The CDR3 extends over 15 amino acids.

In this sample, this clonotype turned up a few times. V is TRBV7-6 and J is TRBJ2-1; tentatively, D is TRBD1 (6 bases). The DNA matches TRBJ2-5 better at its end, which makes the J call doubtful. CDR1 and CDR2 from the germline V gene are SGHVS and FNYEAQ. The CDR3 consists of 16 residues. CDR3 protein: CASSLQLGQTEETQYF. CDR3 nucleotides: TGTGCCAGCAGCCTCCAACTTGGACAGACTGAAGAGACCCAGTACTTC.

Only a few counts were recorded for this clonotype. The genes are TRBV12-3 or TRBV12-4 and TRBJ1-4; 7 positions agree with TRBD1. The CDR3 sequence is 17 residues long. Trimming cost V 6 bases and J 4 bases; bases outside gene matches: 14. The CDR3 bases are TGTGCCAGCAGCGACGGGACAGCCATCAATAATAATGAAAAACTGTTTTTT. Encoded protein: CASSDGTAINNNEKLFF.

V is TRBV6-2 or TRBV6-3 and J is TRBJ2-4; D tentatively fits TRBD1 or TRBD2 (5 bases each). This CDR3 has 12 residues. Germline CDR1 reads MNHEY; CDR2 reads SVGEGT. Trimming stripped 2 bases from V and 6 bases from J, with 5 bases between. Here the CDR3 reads CASSYGTNIQYF. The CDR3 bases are TGTGCCAGCAGTTACGGGACAAACATTCAGTACTTC.

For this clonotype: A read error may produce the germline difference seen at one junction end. CDR3: CSATKREGTDTQYF. DNA for the CDR3: TGCAGTGCTACCAAGCGGGAGGGCACAGACACGCAGTATTTT. The genes are TRBV20-1 and TRBJ2-3; 10 bases fit TRBD2. The germline V gene has CDR1 DFQATT and CDR2 SNEGSKA (reference sequence). The CDR3 contains 14 residues.

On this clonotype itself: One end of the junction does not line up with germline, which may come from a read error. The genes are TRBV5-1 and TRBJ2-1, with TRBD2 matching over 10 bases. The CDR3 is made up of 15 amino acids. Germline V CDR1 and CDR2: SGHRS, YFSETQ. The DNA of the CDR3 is TGCGCCAGCAGCTTGGATGGACTAGCGGACAATGACCAGTTCTTC. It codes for CASSLDGLADNDQFF. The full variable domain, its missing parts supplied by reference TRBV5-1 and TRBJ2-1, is KAGVTQTPRYLIKTRGQQVTLSCSPISGHRSVSWYQQTPGQGLQFLFEYFSETQRNKGNFPGRFSGRQFSNSRSEMNVSTLELGDSALYLCASSLDGLADNDQFFGPGTRLTVL.

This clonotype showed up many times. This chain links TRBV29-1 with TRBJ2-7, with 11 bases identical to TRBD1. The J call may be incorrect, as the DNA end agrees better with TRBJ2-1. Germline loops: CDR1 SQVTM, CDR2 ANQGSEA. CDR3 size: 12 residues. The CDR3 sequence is CSVGTGGNEQFF. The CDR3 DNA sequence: TGCAGCGTCGGGACAGGGGGCAATGAGCAGTTCTTC.

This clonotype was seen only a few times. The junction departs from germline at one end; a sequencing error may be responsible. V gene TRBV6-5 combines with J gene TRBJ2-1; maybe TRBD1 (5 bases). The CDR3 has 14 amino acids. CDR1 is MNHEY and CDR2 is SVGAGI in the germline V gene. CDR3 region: CASSYSTAQETQHF. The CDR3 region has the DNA TGTGCCAGCAGTTACTCGACAGCTCAAGAGACCCAGCACTTC.